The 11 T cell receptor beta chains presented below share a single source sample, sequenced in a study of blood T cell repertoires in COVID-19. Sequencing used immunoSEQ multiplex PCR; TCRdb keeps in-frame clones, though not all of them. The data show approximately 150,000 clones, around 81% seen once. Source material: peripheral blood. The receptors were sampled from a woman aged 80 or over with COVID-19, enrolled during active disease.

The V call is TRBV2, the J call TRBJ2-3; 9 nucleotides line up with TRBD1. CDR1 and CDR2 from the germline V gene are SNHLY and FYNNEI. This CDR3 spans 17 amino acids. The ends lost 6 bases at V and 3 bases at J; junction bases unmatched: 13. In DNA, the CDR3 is TGTGCCAGCAGAGGCCCTCCGGGACAGGGAAGGACAGATACGCAGTATTTT. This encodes CASRGPPGQGRTDTQYF.

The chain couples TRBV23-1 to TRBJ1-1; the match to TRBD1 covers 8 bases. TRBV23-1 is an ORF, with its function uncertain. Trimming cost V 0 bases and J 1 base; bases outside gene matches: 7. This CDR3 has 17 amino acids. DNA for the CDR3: TGCGCCAGCAGTCAATCGGGGGAAGGACAGGGGAACACTGAAGCTTTCTTT. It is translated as CASSQSGEGQGNTEAFF.

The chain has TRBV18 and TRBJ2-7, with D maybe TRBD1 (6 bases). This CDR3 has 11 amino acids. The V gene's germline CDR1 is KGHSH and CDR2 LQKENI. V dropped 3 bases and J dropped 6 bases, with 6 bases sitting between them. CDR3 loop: CASSPGAEQYF. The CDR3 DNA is TGTGCCAGCTCACCGGGGGCCGAGCAGTACTTC.

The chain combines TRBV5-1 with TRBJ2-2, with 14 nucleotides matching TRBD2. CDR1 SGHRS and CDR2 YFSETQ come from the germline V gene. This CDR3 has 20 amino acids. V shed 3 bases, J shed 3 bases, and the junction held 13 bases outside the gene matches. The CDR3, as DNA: TGCGCCAGCAGCTGGCCCCCGGGACTAGCGGGAGTCGGCGACACCGGGGAGCTGTTTTTT. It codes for CASSWPPGLAGVGDTGELFF.

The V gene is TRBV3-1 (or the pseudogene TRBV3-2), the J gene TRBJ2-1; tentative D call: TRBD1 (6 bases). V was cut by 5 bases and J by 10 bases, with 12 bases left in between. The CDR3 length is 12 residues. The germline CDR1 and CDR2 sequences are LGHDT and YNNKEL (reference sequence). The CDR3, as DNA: TGTGCCAGCAGCTCAGGGGCCCGGGAGCAGTTCTTC. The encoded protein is CASSSGAREQFF.

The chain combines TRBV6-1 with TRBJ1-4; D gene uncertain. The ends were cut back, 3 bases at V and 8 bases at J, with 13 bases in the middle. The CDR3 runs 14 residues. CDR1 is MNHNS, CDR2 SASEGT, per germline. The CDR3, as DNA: TGTGCCAGCAGTGACCCTCGGGTCGGGGAAAAACTGTTTTTT. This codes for CASSDPRVGEKLFF.

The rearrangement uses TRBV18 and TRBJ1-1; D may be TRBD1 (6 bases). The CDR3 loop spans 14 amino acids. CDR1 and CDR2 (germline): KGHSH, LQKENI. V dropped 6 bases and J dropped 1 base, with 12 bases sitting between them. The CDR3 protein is CASSTAGANTEAFF. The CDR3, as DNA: TGTGCCAGCTCTACGGCAGGGGCGAACACTGAAGCTTTCTTT.

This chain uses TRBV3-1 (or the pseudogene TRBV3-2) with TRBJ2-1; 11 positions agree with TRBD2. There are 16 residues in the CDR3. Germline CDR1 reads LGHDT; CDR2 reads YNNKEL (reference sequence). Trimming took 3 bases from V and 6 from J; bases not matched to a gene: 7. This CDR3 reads CASSHTSGSPFNEQFF. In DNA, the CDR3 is TGTGCCAGCAGCCATACTAGCGGGAGTCCGTTCAATGAGCAGTTCTTC.

Here the CDR3 DNA reads TGTGCCAGCAGTTCAACCAGGGACAGGGGGCGTGGGGAGCTGTTTTTT. This sequence encodes CASSSTRDRGRGELFF. This rearrangement joins TRBV5-8 to TRBJ2-2, with 12 bases aligning to TRBD1. The V gene end was trimmed by 5 bases and the J gene end by 8 bases; junction bases not matched to a gene: 10. CDR3 length equals 16 residues. Germline V gene lookup returns CDR1 SGHTS and CDR2 YDEGEE.

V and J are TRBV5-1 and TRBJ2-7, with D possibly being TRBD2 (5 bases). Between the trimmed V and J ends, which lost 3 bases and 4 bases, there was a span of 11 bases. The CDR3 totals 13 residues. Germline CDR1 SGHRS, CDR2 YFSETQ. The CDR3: CASSSTGKYEQYF. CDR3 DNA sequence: TGCGCCAGCAGCTCCACCGGGAAATACGAGCAGTACTTC. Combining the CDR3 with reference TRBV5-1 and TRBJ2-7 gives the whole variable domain KAGVTQTPRYLIKTRGQQVTLSCSPISGHRSVSWYQQTPGQGLQFLFEYFSETQRNKGNFPGRFSGRQFSNSRSEMNVSTLELGDSALYLCASSSTGKYEQYFGPGTRLTVT.

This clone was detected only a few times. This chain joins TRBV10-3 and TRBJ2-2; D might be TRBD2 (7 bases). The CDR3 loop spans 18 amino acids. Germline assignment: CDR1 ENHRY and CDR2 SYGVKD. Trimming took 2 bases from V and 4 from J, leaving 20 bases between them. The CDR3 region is CAISERSPGGGSTGELFF. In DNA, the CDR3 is TGTGCCATCAGTGAGCGGTCCCCGGGGGGCGGTAGCACCGGGGAGCTGTTTTTT.